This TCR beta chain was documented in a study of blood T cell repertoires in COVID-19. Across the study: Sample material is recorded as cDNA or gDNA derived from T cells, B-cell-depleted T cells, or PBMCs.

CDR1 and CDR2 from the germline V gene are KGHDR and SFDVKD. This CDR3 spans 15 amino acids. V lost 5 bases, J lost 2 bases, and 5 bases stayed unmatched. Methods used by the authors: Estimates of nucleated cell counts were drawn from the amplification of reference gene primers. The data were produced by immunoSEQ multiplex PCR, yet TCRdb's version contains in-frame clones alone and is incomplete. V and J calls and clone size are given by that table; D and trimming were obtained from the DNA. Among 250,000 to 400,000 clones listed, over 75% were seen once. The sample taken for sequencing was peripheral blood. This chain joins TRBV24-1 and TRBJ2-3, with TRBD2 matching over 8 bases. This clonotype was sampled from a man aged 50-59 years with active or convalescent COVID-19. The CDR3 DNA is TGTGCCACCAGTGCCCATAGCGGGACCACAGATACGCAGTATTTT. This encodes CATSAHSGTTDTQYF.